The 31 T cell receptor beta chains listed next were all sequenced from one sample in a study of response to subunit inactivated influenza vaccine (dated by TCRdb to 2016 to 2018). The protocol used for the library was RT-PCR. TCRdb names Illumina HiSeq 2500 as the instrument used. TCRdb itself trimmed the public reads at Q25 with fastp, ran MiXCR and retained productive beta chains. Duplicate CDR3 protein sequences are folded into a single record with the most common DNA and genes. Within this sample are about 160,000 distinct CDR3 sequences, with roughly 10% of them counted one time only. Of the sample, around 35% is held by the ten largest clones. Here the sequenced sample was CD8+ T cells sorted from PBMCs, taken 23 months after vaccination. The receptor set was obtained from a man aged 50-75 years who received an inactivated influenza vaccine. Donor details come from another sample of the same person, matched by shared clones.

This clonotype was recorded a few times. For the CDR3, the DNA is TGCAGTGCTATCGGGATAGGGGCTAGGTCCTACAATGAGCAGTTCTTC. Protein: CSAIGIGARSYNEQFF. The chain has TRBV20-1 and TRBJ2-1, with D possibly called TRBD1 or TRBD2 (5 bases each). This CDR3 spans 16 amino acids. The germline gives CDR1 DFQATT, CDR2 SNEGSKA (reference sequence). Deletions cut 4 bases from V and 1 base from J, with 17 bases between.

The genes are TRBV9 and TRBJ2-2; D perhaps matches TRBD2 (6 bases). Germline CDR1 reads SGDLS; CDR2 reads YYNGEE. The CDR3 sequence is 16 residues long. With 2 bases removed from V and 5 bases from J, the gap between germline ends came to 16 bases. The CDR3 spells CASSVRGGMSTGELFF. CDR3 nucleotide sequence: TGTGCCAGCAGCGTCCGGGGCGGGATGAGTACCGGGGAGCTGTTTTTT. Full variable domain (remainder filled in from reference TRBV9 and TRBJ2-2): DSGVTQTPKHLITATGQRVTLRCSPRSGDLSVYWYQQSLDQGLQFLIQYYNGEERAKGNILERFSAQQFPDLHSELNLSSLELGDSALYFCASSVRGGMSTGELFFGEGSRLTVL.

This chain links TRBV4-1 with TRBJ2-7, with 9 bases lining up with TRBD1. The CDR3 has 14 residues. Germline V gene sequence: CDR1 MGHRA, CDR2 YSYEKL. Germline trimming cut 5 bases from V and 4 bases from J; bases unmatched to any gene: 6. This chain's CDR3 is CASSKTGTGYEQYF. DNA of the CDR3: TGCGCCAGCAGCAAAACCGGGACAGGGTACGAGCAGTACTTC.

In its sample, this clonotype was seen a few times. This rearrangement joins TRBV28 to TRBJ2-7, with 13 bases fitting TRBD2. The V gene's germline CDR1 is MDHEN and CDR2 SYDVKM. This CDR3 has 20 amino acids. V dropped 6 bases and J dropped 7; count of bases not matched to a gene: 24. The CDR3 spells CASSGTALGLAGARAFEQYF. CDR3 sequence (DNA): TGTGCCAGCAGCGGGACTGCTCTCGGACTAGCGGGGGCACGAGCCTTTGAGCAGTACTTC.

This rearrangement joins TRBV15 to TRBJ2-1, with 8 bases that match TRBD1. CDR3 length: 15 amino acids. Germline V gene lookup returns CDR1 LNHNV and CDR2 YYDKDF (reference sequence). V was pared by 4 bases and J by 6 bases, with 8 bases of the junction left unmatched. CDR3 loop: CATSTSRGLGNEQFF. The CDR3, as DNA: TGTGCCACCAGCACCAGCAGGGGGCTTGGCAATGAGCAGTTCTTC. Using reference TRBV15 and TRBJ2-1 for the parts outside the CDR3, the full variable domain is DAMVIQNPRYQVTQFGKPVTLSCSQTLNHNVMYWYQQKSSQAPKLLFHYYDKDFNNEADTPDNFQSRRPNTSFCFLDIRSPGLGDTAMYLCATSTSRGLGNEQFFGPGTRLTVL.

This clonotype was recorded at least ten times. The rearrangement links TRBV4-1 to TRBJ1-5; D is unresolved. The germline V gene encodes CDR1 MGHRA and CDR2 YSYEKL. CDR3 size: 16 residues. Trimming cost V 0 bases and J 0 bases, with 9 bases left between them. DNA for the CDR3: TGCGCCAGCAGCCAAGATATGGCAGTTAGCAATCAGCCCCAGCATTTT. Protein: CASSQDMAVSNQPQHF.

This chain joins TRBV27 and TRBJ2-7, with D possibly matching TRBD2 (6 bases). The CDR3 runs 13 residues. Trimming pared 7 bases from V and 0 bases from J, leaving 10 bases between. Germline loops: CDR1 MNHEY, CDR2 SMNVEV (reference sequence). For the CDR3, the DNA is TGTGCCAGCACAGACGGGAGCTCCTACGAGCAGTACTTC. Translation: CASTDGSSYEQYF.

This chain links TRBV29-1 with TRBJ1-1; maybe TRBD1 (5 bases). This CDR3 comprises 15 residues. Germline V gene data show CDR1 as SQVTM and CDR2 as ANQGSEA. The V gene lost 6 bases and the J gene lost 3 bases, with 20 bases spanning the gap. The CDR3, as DNA: TGCAGCGTGGGCTGGGACCCGCGGGTAGACACTGAAGCTTTCTTT. Translating it yields CSVGWDPRVDTEAFF.

This clonotype was picked up many times. The chain has TRBV7-9 and TRBJ2-4; TRBD1 might be the D (6 bases). The CDR3 loop spans 15 amino acids. The germline CDR1 and CDR2 sequences are SEHNR and FQNEAQ (reference sequence). The V and J ends lost 5 bases and 6 bases respectively, with 17 bases between them. As DNA, the CDR3 is TGTGCCAGCAGCCGTTGGGACACTCACCCAAACATTCAGTACTTC. It is translated as CASSRWDTHPNIQYF.

This chain links TRBV29-1 with TRBJ1-2, with a weak D call TRBD1 (5 bases). The V gene's germline CDR1 is SQVTM and CDR2 ANQGSEA. Trimming left V 4 bases short and J 5 bases short, with 17 bases between. The CDR3 sequence is 14 residues long. CDR3 sequence reads: CSVVEGPSQYGYTF. As DNA, the CDR3 is TGCAGCGTTGTGGAGGGGCCCTCCCAATATGGCTACACCTTC. Using reference TRBV29-1 and TRBJ1-2 for the parts outside the CDR3, the full variable domain is SAVISQKPSRDICQRGTSLTIQCQVDSQVTMMFWYRQQPGQSLTLIATANQGSEATYESGFVIDKFPISRPNLTFSTLTVSNMSPEDSSIYLCSVVEGPSQYGYTFGSGTRLTVV.

CDR3 in DNA: TGTGCCAGCAGTTTAAACATCATACAGGAATCCACTGAAGCTTTCTTT. Translated, it gives CASSLNIIQESTEAFF. The rearrangement links TRBV28 to TRBJ1-1, with a tentative D call TRBD1 (5 bases). CDR1 is MDHEN, CDR2 SYDVKM, per germline. V was shortened by 2 bases and J by 4 bases, with 17 bases between the two germline ends. The CDR3 loop spans 16 amino acids. Full variable domain (rest looked up from reference TRBV28 and TRBJ1-1): DVKVTQSSRYLVKRTGEKVFLECVQDMDHENMFWYRQDPGLGLRLIYFSYDVKMKEKGDIPEGYSVSREKKERFSLILESASTNQTSMYLCASSLNIIQESTEAFFGQGTRLTVV.

This clonotype showed up just a few times. The rearrangement links TRBV9 to TRBJ2-1, with 15 nucleotides matching TRBD2. Germline-derived CDR1 and CDR2 are SGDLS and YYNGEE. After removal of 3 bases from V and 6 bases from J, the junction contained 1 base not matched to a gene. The CDR3 consists of 15 residues. The CDR3 region has the DNA TGTGCCAGCAGCGCGGGACTAGCGGGAGGCAATGAGCAGTTCTTC. Its protein product is CASSAGLAGGNEQFF.

The table lists this clonotype with a few counts. V and J are TRBV4-3 and TRBJ1-1; D gene uncertain. Germline V gives CDR1 LGHNA, CDR2 YSLEER. V shed 0 bases and J shed 0 bases, with 8 bases lying between them. The CDR3 has 15 residues. The CDR3 DNA is TGCGCCAGCAGCCAAGATGGGGATTTGAACACTGAAGCTTTCTTT. Amino acids: CASSQDGDLNTEAFF.

The rearrangement joins TRBV12-3 or TRBV12-4 to TRBJ2-1; D assignment may be TRBD1 or TRBD2 (6 bases each). Trimming stripped 2 bases from V and 8 bases from J, with 19 bases between. The CDR3 extends over 16 amino acids. The CDR3 region is CASSLFPEGVLDEQFF. The CDR3 region has the DNA TGTGCCAGCAGTTTATTCCCGGAGGGGGTTTTAGATGAGCAGTTCTTC.

This clonotype was picked up a small number of times. V is TRBV4-3 and J is TRBJ2-3, with D tentatively TRBD1 (5 bases). There are 17 residues in the CDR3. V gave up 2 bases and J gave up 2 bases, with 17 bases separating them. Germline values: CDR1 LGHNA, CDR2 YSLEER. The CDR3 protein is CASSQHRRLDNTDTQYF. CDR3 bases: TGCGCCAGCAGCCAACACAGGCGGCTTGATAACACAGATACGCAGTATTTT.

In this sample, this clonotype turned up many times. This chain links TRBV6-4 with TRBJ2-3, with D unclear. V lost 2 bases and J 1 base, leaving 7 bases between the germline ends. Germline CDR1 MRHNA, CDR2 SNTAGT. The CDR3 has 14 residues. As DNA, the CDR3 is TGTGCCAGCAGTGACGGATCTGGCACAGATACGCAGTATTTT. Amino acid sequence: CASSDGSGTDTQYF.

There are many counts of this clonotype. J is TRBJ2-3 and V is TRBV7-8; 7 positions match TRBD1. The junction had 6 bases not matched to a gene; V was cut back by 3 bases and J by 0 bases. The CDR3 has 16 amino acids. Germline V gene lookup returns CDR1 SGHVS and CDR2 FQNEAQ. The CDR3 DNA follows: TGTGCCAGCAGCTTCCTCGGGACAGCTAGCACAGATACGCAGTATTTT. Its translation: CASSFLGTASTDTQYF.

This clonotype was observed a handful of times. The CDR3 sequence is CASSLAREGLGTGELFF. In DNA, the CDR3 is TGTGCCAGCAGCTTAGCGCGGGAGGGCCTTGGCACCGGGGAGCTGTTTTTT. The chain uses TRBV7-6 and TRBJ2-2, with 9 bases that match TRBD2. V gave up 0 bases and J gave up 4 bases; unmatched junction bases: 6. The germline gives CDR1 SGHVS, CDR2 FNYEAQ. The CDR3 has 17 residues.

This sequence joins TRBV5-6 and TRBJ1-6; D not certain. Trimming pared 5 bases from V and 8 bases from J, leaving 14 bases between. Per germline, CDR1 SGHDT and CDR2 YYEEEE. This CDR3 spans 14 amino acids. The CDR3 DNA sequence: TGTGCCAGCAGTTTTGGAGGGCCGGATTCACCCCTCCACTTT. The encoded protein is CASSFGGPDSPLHF.

This clonotype has just a few counts. As DNA, the CDR3 is TGCAGTGCTAGAGAAGAACAACTGGCAGATACGCAGTATTTT. Its protein is CSAREEQLADTQYF. The genes are TRBV20-1 and TRBJ2-3; D ambiguous. Germline V gene lookup returns CDR1 DFQATT and CDR2 SNEGSKA (reference sequence). The CDR3 spans 14 residues. V dropped 0 bases and J dropped 4 bases, with 11 bases sitting between them.

This clonotype was found a few times. Here the CDR3 reads CSASSGNSYNEQFF. The DNA of the CDR3 is TGCAGCGCCTCCTCAGGTAACTCCTACAATGAGCAGTTCTTC. The V call is TRBV29-1, the J call TRBJ2-1; D remains unclear. Trimming removed 7 bases at V and 0 bases at J, with 13 bases between. Germline V gives CDR1 SQVTM, CDR2 ANQGSEA. The CDR3 covers 14 residues.

This clonotype was seen many times. The rearrangement joins TRBV9 to TRBJ2-1; 7 bases agree with TRBD2. J was trimmed by 5 bases and V by 0 bases; bases with no gene match: 14. CDR1 is SGDLS and CDR2 is YYNGEE in the germline V gene. The CDR3 covers 18 residues. The DNA of the CDR3 is TGTGCCAGCAGCGTAGGGGGCCTTGGAGGACTAGTTCACAATGAGCAGTTCTTC. Amino acid sequence: CASSVGGLGGLVHNEQFF.

The chain uses TRBV29-1 and TRBJ2-1; 8 positions agree with TRBD2. V trimming: 7 bases; J trimming: 15 bases; junction bases outside the gene matches: 8. From germline, CDR1 is SQVTM and CDR2 ANQGSEA. The CDR3 length is 10 residues. The CDR3 region is CSGQAGAAFF. The DNA for the CDR3 is TGCAGCGGGCAAGCGGGGGCGGCGTTCTTC.

CDR3 loop: CASSYSIVAGVSEQFF. The CDR3 DNA is TGTGCCAGCAGTTACTCGATAGTAGCGGGAGTCTCTGAGCAGTTCTTC. This chain joins TRBV6-2 or TRBV6-3 and TRBJ2-1; 9 bases agree with TRBD2. CDR3 length equals 16 residues. From germline, CDR1 is MNHEY and CDR2 SVGEGT. V was clipped by 0 bases and J by 9 bases; unmatched bases: 9.

The gene calls are TRBV27 and TRBJ2-7; D may be TRBD2 (7 bases). The CDR3 length is 14 residues. With 3 bases removed from V and 5 bases from J, the gap between germline ends came to 14 bases. Germline CDR1 is MNHEY and CDR2 is SMNVEV (reference sequence). The CDR3 loop reads CASSLLREGDEQYF. CDR3 DNA: TGTGCCAGCAGTTTGTTAAGGGAGGGGGACGAGCAGTACTTC.

The chain recombines TRBV12-3 or TRBV12-4 with TRBJ2-1; 8 bases agree with TRBD1. The CDR3 is 15 amino acids. With V trimmed by 3 bases and J by 9 bases, 10 bases remained unmatched. This CDR3 is CASSLTGAREGEQFF. The CDR3, as DNA: TGTGCCAGCAGTTTGACAGGGGCCCGGGAAGGTGAGCAGTTCTTC.

This rearrangement joins TRBV4-1 to TRBJ1-4; D uncertain. Trimming cost V 4 bases and J 8 bases, with 11 bases left between them. The CDR3 spans 13 residues. In germline, CDR1 is MGHRA, CDR2 YSYEKL. CDR3 region: CASSLSLREKLFF. The CDR3 region has the DNA TGCGCCAGCAGCCTCTCGCTTAGGGAAAAACTGTTTTTT.

In this sample, this clonotype turned up many times. The chain combines TRBV28 with TRBJ2-5; TRBD2 matches at 12 bases. CDR3 size: 17 residues. V dropped 1 base and J dropped 4; count of bases not matched to a gene: 7. Germline CDR1 MDHEN, CDR2 SYDVKM. The CDR3 sequence is CASSLSLLAGGLETQYF. The CDR3 bases are TGTGCCAGCAGTTTATCCCTCCTAGCGGGAGGGTTAGAGACCCAGTACTTC. The full variable domain, completed using reference TRBV28 and TRBJ2-5, is DVKVTQSSRYLVKRTGEKVFLECVQDMDHENMFWYRQDPGLGLRLIYFSYDVKMKEKGDIPEGYSVSREKKERFSLILESASTNQTSMYLCASSLSLLAGGLETQYFGPGTRLLVL.

There are a few counts of this clonotype. The chain joins TRBV5-8 to TRBJ2-1, with 7 bases that match TRBD2. The CDR3 covers 18 residues. Per germline, CDR1 SGHTS and CDR2 YDEGEE. V was pared by 4 bases and J by 3 bases, with 16 bases of the junction left unmatched. CDR3 sequence (DNA): TGTGCCAGCAGCGGACCGAGTGCCCCGGGACTACTCTACAATGAGCAGTTCTTC. It yields the protein CASSGPSAPGLLYNEQFF.

The chain has TRBV6-1 and TRBJ1-5, with a possible D match to TRBD1 (6 bases). The germline V gene encodes CDR1 MNHNS and CDR2 SASEGT. V gave up 5 bases and J gave up 6 bases, with 14 bases separating them. The CDR3 sequence is 14 residues long. CDR3 protein: CASSLIGGVQPQHF. CDR3 nucleotides: TGTGCCAGCAGTCTCATAGGGGGGGTTCAGCCCCAGCATTTT.

The chain carries TRBV19 and TRBJ2-5; D remains unclear. V was pared by 5 bases and J by 0 bases, with 19 bases between. The CDR3 runs 17 residues. Per germline, CDR1 LNHDA and CDR2 SQIVND (reference sequence). The CDR3 sequence: CASSAEAPNKYQETQYF. As DNA, the CDR3 is TGTGCCAGTAGTGCCGAGGCCCCCAACAAGTACCAAGAGACCCAGTACTTC.